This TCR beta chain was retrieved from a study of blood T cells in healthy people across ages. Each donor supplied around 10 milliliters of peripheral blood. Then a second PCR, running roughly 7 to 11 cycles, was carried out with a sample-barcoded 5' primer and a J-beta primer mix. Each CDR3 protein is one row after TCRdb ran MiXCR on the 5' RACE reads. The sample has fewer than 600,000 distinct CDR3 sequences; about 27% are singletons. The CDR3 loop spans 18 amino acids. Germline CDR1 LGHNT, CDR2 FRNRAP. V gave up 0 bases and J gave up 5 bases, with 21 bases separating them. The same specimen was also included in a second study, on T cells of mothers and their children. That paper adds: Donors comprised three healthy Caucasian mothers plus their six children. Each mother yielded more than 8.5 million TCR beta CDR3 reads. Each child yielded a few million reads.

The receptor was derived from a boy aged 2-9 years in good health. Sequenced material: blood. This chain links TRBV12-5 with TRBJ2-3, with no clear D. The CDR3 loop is CASGLVGFSRSPRDTQYF. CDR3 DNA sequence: TGTGCTAGTGGTTTGGTCGGTTTTAGTCGGAGTCCAAGAGATACGCAGTATTTT. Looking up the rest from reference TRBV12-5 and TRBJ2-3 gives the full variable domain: DARVTQTPRHKVTEMGQEVTMRCQPILGHNTVFWYRQTMMQGLELLAYFRNRAPLDDSGMPKDRFSAEMPDATLATLKIQPSEPRDSAVYFCASGLVGFSRSPRDTQYFGPGTRLTVL.